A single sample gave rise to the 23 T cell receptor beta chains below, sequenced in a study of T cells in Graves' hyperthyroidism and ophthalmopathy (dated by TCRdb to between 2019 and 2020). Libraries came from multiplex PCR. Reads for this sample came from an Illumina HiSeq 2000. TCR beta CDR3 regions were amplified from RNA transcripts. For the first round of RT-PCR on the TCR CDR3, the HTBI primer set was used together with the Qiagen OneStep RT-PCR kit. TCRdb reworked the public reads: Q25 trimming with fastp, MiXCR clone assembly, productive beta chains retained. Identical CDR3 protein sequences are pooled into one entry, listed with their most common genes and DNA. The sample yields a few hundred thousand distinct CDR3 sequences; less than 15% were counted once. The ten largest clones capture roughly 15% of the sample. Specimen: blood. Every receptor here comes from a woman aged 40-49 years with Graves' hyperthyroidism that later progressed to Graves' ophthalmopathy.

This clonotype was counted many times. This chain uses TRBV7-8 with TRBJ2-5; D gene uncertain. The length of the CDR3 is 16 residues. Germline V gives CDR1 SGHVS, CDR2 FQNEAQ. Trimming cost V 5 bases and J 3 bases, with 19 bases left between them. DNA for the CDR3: TGTGCCAGCAGCCCCCGTTTGAGAGCAGAAAAAGAGACCCAGTACTTC. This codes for CASSPRLRAEKETQYF.

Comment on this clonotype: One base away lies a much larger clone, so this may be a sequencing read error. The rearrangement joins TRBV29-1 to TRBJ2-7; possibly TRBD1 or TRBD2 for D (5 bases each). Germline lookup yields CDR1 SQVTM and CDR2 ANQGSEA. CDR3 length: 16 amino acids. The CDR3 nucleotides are TGCAACGTTGCGAGGCCAGGCGAGAGGGGAACCTACGAGCAGTACTTC. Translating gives CNVARPGERGTYEQYF.

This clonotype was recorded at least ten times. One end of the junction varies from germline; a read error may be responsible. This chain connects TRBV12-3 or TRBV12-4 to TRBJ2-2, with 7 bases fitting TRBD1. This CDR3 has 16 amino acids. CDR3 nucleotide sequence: TGTGCCAGCAGTACCCGGGGCAGGGGGAACGCCGGGGAGCTGTTTTTT. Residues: CASSTRGRGNAGELFF.

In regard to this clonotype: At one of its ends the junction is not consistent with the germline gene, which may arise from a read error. The CDR3 protein is CASSHLTSGTGQETQYF. DNA for the CDR3: TGTGCTAGCAGCCACTTGACTAGCGGGACGGGACAAGAGACCCAGTACTTC. The chain uses TRBV7-7 and TRBJ2-5, with 11 bases aligning to TRBD2. The V gene's germline CDR1 is SSHAT and CDR2 FNYEAQ (reference sequence). This CDR3 has 17 amino acids.

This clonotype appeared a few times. The CDR3 protein is CASSPGLNHPTSREQYF. CDR3 nucleotides: TGTGCCAGCAGCCCGGGACTAAACCACCCGACTTCACGGGAGCAGTACTTC. The rearrangement uses TRBV7-2 and TRBJ2-7; 7 bases fit TRBD2. V shed 5 bases, J shed 7 bases, and the junction held 20 bases outside the gene matches. The germline gives CDR1 SGHTA, CDR2 FQGNSA. This CDR3 has 17 residues. The variable domain in full, completed from reference TRBV7-2 and TRBJ2-7, reads GAGVSQSPSNKVTEKGKDVELRCDPISGHTALYWYRQSLGQGLEFLIYFQGNSAPDKSGLPSDRFSAERTGGSVSTLTIQRTQQEDSAVYLCASSPGLNHPTSREQYFGPGTRLTVT.

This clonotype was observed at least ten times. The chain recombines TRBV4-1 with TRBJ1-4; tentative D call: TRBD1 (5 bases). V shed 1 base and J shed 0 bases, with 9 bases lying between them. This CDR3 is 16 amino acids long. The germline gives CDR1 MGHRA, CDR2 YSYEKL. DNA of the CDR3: TGCGCCAGCAGCCAAGGTACCAGGGCAACTAATGAAAAACTGTTTTTT. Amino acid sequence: CASSQGTRATNEKLFF.

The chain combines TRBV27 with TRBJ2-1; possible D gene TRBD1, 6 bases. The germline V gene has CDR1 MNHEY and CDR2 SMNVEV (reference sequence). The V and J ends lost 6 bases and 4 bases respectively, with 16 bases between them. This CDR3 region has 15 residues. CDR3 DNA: TGTGCCAGCAGGATATTTCAGGGGTCATACAATGAGCAGTTCTTC. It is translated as CASRIFQGSYNEQFF.

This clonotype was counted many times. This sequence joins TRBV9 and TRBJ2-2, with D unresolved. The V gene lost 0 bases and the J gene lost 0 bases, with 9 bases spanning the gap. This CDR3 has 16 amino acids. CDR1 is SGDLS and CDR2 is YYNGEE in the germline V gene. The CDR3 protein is CASSVDEVPNTGELFF. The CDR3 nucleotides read TGTGCCAGCAGCGTAGACGAGGTTCCGAACACCGGGGAGCTGTTTTTT.

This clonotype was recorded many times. CDR3 loop: CASSFWGPGELFF. CDR3 coding DNA: TGTGCCAGCAGTTTTTGGGGCCCCGGGGAGCTGTTTTTT. The rearrangement links TRBV12-3 or TRBV12-4 to TRBJ2-2, with D possibly being TRBD1 (5 bases). CDR3 length equals 13 residues. Between the trimmed V and J ends, which lost 3 bases and 6 bases, there was a span of 8 bases.

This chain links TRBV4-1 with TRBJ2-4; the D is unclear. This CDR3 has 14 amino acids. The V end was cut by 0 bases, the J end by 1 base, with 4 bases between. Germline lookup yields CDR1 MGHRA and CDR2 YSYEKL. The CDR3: CASSQDRAKNIQYF. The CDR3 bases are TGCGCCAGCAGCCAAGACAGGGCCAAAAACATTCAGTACTTC.

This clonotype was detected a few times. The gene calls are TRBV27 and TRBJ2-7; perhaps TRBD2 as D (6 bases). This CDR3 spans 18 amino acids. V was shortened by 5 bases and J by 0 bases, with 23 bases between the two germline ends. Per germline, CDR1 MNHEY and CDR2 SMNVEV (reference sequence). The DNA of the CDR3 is TGTGCCAGCAGTCCCCGGTCGGGGCGGGCGGGGAGCTCCTACGAGCAGTACTTC. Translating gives CASSPRSGRAGSSYEQYF.

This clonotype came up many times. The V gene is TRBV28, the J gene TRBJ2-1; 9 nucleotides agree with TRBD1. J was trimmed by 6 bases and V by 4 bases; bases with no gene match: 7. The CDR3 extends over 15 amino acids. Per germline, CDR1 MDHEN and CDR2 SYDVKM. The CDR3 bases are TGTGCCAGCAGTTGGGGGGACAGGGATGGCAATGAGCAGTTCTTC. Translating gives CASSWGDRDGNEQFF.

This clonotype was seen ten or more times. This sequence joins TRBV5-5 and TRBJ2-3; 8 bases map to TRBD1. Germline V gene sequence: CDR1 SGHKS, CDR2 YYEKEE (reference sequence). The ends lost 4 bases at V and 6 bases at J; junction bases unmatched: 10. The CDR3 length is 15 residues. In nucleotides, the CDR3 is TGTGCCAGCAGCCCACCGGACAGGGTGGACGATACGCAGTATTTT. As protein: CASSPPDRVDDTQYF.

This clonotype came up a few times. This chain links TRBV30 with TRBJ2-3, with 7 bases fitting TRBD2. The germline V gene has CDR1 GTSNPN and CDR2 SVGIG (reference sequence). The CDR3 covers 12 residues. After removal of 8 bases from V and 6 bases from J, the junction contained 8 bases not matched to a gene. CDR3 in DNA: TGTGCCGCTAGGCGGGGGACGGATACGCAGTATTTT. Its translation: CAARRGTDTQYF.

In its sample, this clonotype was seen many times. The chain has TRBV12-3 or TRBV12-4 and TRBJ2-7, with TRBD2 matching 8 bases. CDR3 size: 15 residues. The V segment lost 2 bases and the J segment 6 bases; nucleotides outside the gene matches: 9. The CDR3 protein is CASSLLSGRISEQYF. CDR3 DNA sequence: TGTGCCAGCAGTTTATTGAGCGGGAGAATCTCCGAGCAGTACTTC.

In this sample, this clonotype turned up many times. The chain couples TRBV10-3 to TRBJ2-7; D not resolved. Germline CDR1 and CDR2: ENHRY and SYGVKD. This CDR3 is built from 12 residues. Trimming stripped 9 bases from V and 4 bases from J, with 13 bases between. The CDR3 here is CAMKTPPYEQYF. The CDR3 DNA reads TGTGCCATGAAAACACCTCCTTACGAGCAGTACTTC.

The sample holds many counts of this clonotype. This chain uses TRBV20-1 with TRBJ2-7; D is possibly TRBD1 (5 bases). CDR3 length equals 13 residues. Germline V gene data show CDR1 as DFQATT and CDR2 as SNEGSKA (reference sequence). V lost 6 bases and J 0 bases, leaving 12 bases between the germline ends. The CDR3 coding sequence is TGCAGTGCGCCGACAGACTCCTCCTACGAGCAGTACTTC. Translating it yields CSAPTDSSYEQYF.

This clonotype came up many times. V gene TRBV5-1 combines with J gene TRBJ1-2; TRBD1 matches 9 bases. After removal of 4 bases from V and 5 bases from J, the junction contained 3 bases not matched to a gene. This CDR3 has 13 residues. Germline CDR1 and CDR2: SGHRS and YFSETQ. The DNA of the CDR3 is TGCGCCAGCAGCCGAGGACAGGGGTATGGCTACACCTTC. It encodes CASSRGQGYGYTF.

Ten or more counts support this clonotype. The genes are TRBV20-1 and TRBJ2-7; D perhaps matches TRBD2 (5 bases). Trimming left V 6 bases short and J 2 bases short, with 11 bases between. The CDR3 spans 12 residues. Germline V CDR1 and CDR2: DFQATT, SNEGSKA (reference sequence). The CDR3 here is CSAGPGTYEQYF. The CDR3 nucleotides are TGCAGTGCAGGACCGGGGACCTACGAGCAGTACTTC.

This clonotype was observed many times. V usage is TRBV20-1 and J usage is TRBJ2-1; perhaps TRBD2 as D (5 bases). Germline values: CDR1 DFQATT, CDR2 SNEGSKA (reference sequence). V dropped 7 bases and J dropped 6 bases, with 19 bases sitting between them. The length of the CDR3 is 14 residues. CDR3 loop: CSVPNGVRLNEQFF. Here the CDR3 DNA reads TGCAGTGTCCCAAACGGGGTACGACTCAATGAGCAGTTCTTC.

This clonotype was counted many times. The CDR3 DNA sequence: TGTGCCAGCAGTTTCGGGACAGGGTTCGACGAGCAGTACTTC. Encoded protein: CASSFGTGFDEQYF. J is TRBJ2-7 and V is TRBV27, with 9 bases aligning to TRBD1. The germline gives CDR1 MNHEY, CDR2 SMNVEV (reference sequence). CDR3 length: 14 residues. Trimming at V came to 3 bases and at J to 5 bases, leaving 5 bases not matched to a gene.

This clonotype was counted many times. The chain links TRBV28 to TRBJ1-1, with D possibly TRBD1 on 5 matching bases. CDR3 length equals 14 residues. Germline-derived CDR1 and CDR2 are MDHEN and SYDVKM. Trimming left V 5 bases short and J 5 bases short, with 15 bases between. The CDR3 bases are TGTGCCAGCAGTAGGGGACCCTGGACTACTGAAGCTTTCTTT. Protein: CASSRGPWTTEAFF.

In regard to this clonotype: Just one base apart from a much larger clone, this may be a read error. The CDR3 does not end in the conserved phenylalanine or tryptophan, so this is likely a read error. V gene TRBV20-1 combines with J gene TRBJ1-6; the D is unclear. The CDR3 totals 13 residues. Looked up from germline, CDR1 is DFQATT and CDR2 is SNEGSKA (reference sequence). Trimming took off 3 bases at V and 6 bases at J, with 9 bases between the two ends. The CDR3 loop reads CSASPRFNSPLHL. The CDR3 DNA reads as TGCAGTGCTAGTCCCCGGTTTAATTCACCCCTCCACTTA.